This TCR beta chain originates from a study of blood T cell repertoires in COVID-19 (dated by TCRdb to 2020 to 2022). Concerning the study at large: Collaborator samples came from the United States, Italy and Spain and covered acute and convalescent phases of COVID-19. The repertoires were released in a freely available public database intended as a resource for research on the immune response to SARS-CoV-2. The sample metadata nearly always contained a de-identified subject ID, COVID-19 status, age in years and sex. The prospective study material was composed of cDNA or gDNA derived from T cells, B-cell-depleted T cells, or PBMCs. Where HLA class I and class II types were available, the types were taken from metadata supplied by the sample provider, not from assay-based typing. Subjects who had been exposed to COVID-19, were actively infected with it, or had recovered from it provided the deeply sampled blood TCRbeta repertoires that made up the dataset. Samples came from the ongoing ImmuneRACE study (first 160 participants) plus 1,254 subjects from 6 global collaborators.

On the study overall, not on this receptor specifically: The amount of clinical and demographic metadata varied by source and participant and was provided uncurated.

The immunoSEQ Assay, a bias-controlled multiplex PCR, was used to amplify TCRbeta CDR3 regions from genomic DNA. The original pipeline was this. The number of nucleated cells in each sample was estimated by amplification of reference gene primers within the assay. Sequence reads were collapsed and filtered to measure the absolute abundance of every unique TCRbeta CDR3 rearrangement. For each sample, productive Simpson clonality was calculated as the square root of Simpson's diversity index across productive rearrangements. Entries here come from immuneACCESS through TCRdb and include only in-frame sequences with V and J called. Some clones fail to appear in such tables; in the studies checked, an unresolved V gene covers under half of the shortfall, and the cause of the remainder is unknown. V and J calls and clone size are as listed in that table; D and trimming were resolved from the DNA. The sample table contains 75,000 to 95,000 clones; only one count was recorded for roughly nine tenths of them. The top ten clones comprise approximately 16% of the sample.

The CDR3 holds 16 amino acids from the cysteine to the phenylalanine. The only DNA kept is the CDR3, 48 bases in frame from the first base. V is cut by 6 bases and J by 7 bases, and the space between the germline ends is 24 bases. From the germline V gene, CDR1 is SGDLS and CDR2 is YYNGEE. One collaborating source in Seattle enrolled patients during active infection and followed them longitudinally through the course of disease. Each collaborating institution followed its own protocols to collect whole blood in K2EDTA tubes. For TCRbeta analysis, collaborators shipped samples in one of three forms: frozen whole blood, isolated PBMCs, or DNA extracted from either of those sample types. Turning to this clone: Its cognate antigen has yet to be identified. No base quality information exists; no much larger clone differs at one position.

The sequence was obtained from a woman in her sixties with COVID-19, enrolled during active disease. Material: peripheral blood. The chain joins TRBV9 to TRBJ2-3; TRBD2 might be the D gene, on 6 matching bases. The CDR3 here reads CASTPTGDSLGNTQYF. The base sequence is TGTGCCAGCACCCCGACGGGGGATTCCCTCGGAAATACGCAGTATTTT. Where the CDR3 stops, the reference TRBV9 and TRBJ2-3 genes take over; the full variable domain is DSGVTQTPKHLITATGQRVTLRCSPRSGDLSVYWYQQSLDQGLQFLIQYYNGEERAKGNILERFSAQQFPDLHSELNLSSLELGDSALYFCASTPTGDSLGNTQYFGPGTRLTVL.